This T cell receptor beta chain was observed in a study of yellow fever vaccine responses in identical twins. The CDR3 is made up of 17 amino acids. V trimming: 2 bases; J trimming: 9 bases; junction bases outside the gene matches: 14. Germline values: CDR1 ENHRY, CDR2 SYGVKD. TCRdb reanalysed the RT-PCR reads using MiXCR and keeps one entry per CDR3 protein. The sample lists under 25,000 distinct CDR3 sequences; approximately 72% were seen once. The clonotype comes from a woman between 18 and 29 years old who received the yellow fever vaccine. Sequencing used T cells from blood (PBMCs), unsorted or a sorted subset (not recorded which), obtained before or after yellow fever vaccination (not recorded which). V and J are TRBV10-3 and TRBJ2-1; 9 bases are shared with TRBD2. The CDR3 bases are TGTGCCATCAGTGAGCGAGGTGGGTCTAGCGGGATTCGTGAGCAGTTCTTC. Protein: CAISERGGSSGIREQFF.